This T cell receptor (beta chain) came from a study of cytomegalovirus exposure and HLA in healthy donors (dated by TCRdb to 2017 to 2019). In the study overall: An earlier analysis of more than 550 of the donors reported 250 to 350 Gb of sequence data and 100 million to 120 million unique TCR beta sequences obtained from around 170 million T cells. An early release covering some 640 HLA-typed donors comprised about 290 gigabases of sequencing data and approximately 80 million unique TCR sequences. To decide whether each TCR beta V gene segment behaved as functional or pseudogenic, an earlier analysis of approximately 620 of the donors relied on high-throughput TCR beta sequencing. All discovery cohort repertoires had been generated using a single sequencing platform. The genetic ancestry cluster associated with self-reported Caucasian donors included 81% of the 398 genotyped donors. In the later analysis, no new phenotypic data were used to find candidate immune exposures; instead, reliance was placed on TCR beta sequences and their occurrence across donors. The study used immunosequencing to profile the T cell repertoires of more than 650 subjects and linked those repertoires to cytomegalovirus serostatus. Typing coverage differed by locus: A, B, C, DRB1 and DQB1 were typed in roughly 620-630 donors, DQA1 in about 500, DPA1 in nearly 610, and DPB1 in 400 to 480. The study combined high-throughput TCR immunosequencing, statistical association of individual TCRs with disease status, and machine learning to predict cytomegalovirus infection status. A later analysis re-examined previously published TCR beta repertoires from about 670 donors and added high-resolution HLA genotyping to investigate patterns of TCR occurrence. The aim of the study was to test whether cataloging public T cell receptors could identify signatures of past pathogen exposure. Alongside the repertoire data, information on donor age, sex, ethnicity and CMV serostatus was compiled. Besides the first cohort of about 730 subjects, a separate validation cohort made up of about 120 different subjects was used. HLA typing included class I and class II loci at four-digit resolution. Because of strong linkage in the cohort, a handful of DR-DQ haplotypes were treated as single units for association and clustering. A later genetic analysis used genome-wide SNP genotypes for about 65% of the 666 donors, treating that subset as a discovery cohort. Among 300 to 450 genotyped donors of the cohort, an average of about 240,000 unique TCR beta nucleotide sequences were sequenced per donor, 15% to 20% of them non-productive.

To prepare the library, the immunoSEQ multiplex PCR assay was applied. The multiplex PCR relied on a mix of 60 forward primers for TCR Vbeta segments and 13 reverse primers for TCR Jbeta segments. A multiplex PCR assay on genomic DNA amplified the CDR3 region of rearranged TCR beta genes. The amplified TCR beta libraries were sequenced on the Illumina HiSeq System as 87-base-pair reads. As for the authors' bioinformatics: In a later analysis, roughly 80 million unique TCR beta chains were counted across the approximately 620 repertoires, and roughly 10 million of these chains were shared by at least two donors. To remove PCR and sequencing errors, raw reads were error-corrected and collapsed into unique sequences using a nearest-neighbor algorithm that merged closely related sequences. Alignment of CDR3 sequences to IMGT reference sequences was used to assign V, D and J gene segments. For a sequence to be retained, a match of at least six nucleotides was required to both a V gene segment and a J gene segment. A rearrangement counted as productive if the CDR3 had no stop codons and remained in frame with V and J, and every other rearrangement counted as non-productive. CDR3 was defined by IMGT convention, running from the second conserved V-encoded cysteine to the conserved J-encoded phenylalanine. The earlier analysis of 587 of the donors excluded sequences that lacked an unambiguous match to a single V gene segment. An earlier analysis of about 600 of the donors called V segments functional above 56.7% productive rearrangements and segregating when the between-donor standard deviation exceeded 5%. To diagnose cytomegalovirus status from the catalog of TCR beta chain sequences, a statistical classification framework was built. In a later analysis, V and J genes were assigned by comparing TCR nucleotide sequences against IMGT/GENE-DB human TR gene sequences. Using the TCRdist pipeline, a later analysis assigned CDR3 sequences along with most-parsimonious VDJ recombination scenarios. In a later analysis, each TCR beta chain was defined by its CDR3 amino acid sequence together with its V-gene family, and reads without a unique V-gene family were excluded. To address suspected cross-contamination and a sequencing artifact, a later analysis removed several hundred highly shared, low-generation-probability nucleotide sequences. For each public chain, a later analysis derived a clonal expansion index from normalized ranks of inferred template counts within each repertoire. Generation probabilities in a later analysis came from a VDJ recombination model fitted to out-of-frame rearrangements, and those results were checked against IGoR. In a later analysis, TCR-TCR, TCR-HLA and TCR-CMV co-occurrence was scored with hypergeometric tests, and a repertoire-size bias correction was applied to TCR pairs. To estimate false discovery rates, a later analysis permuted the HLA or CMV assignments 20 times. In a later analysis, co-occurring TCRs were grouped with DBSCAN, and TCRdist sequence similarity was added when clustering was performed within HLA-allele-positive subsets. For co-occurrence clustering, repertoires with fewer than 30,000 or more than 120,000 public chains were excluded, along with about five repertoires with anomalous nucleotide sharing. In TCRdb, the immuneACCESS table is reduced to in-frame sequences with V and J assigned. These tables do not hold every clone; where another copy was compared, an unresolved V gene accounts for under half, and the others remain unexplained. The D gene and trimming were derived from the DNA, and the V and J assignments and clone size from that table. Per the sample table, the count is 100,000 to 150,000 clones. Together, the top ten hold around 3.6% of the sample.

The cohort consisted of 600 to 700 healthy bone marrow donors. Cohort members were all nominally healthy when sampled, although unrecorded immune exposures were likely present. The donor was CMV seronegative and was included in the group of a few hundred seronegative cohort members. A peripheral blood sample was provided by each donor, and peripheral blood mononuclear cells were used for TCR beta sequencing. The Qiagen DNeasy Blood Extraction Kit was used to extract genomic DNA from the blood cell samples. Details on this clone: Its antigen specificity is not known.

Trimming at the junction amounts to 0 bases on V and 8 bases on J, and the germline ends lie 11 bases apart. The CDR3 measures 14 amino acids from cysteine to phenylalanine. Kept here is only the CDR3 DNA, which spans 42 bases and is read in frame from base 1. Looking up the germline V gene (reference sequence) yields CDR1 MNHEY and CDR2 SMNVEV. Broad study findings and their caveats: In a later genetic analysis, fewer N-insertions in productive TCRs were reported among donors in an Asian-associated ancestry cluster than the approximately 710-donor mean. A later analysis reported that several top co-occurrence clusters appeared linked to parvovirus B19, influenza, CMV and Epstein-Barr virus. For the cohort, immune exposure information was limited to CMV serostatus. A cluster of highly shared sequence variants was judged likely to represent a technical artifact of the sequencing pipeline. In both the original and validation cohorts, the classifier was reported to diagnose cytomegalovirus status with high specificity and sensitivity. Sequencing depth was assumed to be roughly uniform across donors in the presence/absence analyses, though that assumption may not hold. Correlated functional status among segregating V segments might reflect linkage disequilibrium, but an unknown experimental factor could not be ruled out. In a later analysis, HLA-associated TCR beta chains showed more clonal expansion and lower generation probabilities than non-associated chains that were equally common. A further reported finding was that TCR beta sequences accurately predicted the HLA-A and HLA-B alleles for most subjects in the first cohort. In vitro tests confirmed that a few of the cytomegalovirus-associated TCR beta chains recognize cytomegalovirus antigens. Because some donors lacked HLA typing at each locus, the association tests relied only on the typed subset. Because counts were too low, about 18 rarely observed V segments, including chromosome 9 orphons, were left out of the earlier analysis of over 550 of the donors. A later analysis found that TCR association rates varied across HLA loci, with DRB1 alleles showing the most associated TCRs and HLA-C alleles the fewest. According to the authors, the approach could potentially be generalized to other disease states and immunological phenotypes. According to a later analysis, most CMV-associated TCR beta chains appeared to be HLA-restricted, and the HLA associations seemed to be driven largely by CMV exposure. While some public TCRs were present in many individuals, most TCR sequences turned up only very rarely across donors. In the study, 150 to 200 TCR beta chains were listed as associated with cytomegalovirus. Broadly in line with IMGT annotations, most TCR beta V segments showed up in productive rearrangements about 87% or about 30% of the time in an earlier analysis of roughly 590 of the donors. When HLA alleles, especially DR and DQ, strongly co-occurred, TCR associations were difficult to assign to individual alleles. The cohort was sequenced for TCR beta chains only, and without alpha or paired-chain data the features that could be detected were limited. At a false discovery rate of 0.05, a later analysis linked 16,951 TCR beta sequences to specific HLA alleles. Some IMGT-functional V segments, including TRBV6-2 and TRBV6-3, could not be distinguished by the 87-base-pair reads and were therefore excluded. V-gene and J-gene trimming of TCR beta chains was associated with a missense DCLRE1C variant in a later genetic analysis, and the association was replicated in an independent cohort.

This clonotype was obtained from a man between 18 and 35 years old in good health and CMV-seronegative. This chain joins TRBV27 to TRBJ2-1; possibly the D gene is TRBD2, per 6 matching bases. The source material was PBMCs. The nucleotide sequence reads TGTGCCAGCAGTTTATCGGAGGGAATAGATGAGCAGTTCTTC. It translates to CASSLSEGIDEQFF.